The rows below give T cell receptor beta chains drawn from one sample of a study of control samples from healthy donors and cancer patients. Sequenced by immunoSEQ multiplex PCR; TCRdb stores in-frame clones only, minus some. The table shows 80,000 or so clones, with 91% occurring only once. The source material was blood. The receptors were gathered from a man aged 50-60 years in good health. CDR3s include the opening cysteine and the closing phenylalanine or tryptophan. D genes are given only for firm matches. The size field is filled for only some rows; it gives once, few, many or a size class.

size	D	J	V	CDR3	DNA
NA	TRBD1	TRBJ2-3	TRBV13	CASSRGTGGPDTQYF	TGTGCCAGCAGCCGTGGGACAGGTGGCCCAGATACGCAGTATTTT
NA	NA	TRBJ1-2	TRBV12-3/TRBV12-4	CASSFTNYGYTF	TGTGCCAGCAGTTTTACTAACTATGGCTACACCTTC
NA	NA	TRBJ1-2	TRBV6-5	CASSSSRRGYGYTF	TGTGCCAGCAGTTCATCCCGGCGGGGCTATGGCTACACCTTC
NA	NA	TRBJ1-2	TRBV11-2	CASRKETDYGYTF	TGTGCCAGCAGAAAGGAAACTGACTATGGCTACACCTTC
NA	NA	TRBJ1-4	TRBV30	CAWITKANEKLFF	TGTGCCTGGATAACGAAGGCTAATGAAAAACTGTTTTTT
NA	NA	TRBJ2-2	TRBV24-1	CATEVRTTNTGELFF	TGTGCCACCGAGGTTCGGACAACGAACACCGGGGAGCTGTTTTTT
NA	NA	TRBJ1-6	TRBV6-5	CASSYRTGGSPLHF	TGTGCCAGCAGTTACCGCACGGGGGGGTCACCCCTCCACTTT
NA	TRBD2	TRBJ2-2	TRBV7-2	CASRVGTSGNTGELFF	TGTGCCAGCAGGGTGGGGACTAGCGGGAACACCGGGGAGCTGTTTTTT
NA	NA	TRBJ2-7	TRBV7-6	CASSLGAGFSSYEQYF	TGTGCCAGCAGCTTAGGCGCGGGCTTTAGCTCCTACGAGCAGTACTTC
NA	NA	TRBJ1-2	TRBV24-1	CATSPGPSSYTF	TGTGCCACCAGCCCGGGCCCCAGCAGCTACACCTTC
NA	TRBD1	TRBJ1-2	TRBV5-6	CASRGQSEFGYTF	TGTGCCAGCAGGGGACAGTCGGAATTCGGCTACACCTTC
NA	TRBD2	TRBJ2-1	TRBV29-1	CSVEGTSGESYNEQFF	TGCAGCGTTGAAGGGACTAGCGGGGAATCCTACAATGAGCAGTTCTTC
NA	NA	TRBJ1-1	TRBV19	CASSQLGTVGSEAFF	TGTGCCAGTTCTCAACTTGGGACCGTCGGCTCTGAAGCTTTCTTT
NA	TRBD1	TRBJ1-1	TRBV29-1	CSYLPQGARTEAFF	TGCAGCTACCTACCACAGGGGGCGCGTACTGAAGCTTTCTTT
once	NA	TRBJ2-7	TRBV25-1	CASATGRSSYEQYF	TGTGCCAGTGCTACGGGACGGAGCTCCTACGAGCAGTACTTC
NA	TRBD2	TRBJ2-1	TRBV9	CASSPRPGLGGIEQFF	TGTGCCAGCAGCCCGAGACCGGGACTAGGGGGTATTGAGCAGTTCTTC
NA	NA	TRBJ2-1	TRBV24-1	CATSDPQKGAYNEQFF	TGTGCCACCAGTGATCCACAAAAGGGGGCCTACAATGAGCAGTTCTTC
NA	TRBD2	TRBJ2-3	TRBV5-5	CASSWGGSPADTQYF	TGTGCCAGCAGCTGGGGGGGAAGTCCCGCAGATACGCAGTATTTT
NA	NA	TRBJ1-2	TRBV14	CASSQALNYGYTF	TGTGCCAGCAGCCAAGCACTTAACTATGGCTACACCTTC
NA	NA	TRBJ2-7	TRBV5-8	CALGPGVAYEQYF	TGTGCCCTCGGCCCGGGCGTCGCCTACGAGCAGTACTTC
NA	NA	TRBJ1-3	TRBV11-2	CASSYDSTGNTIYF	TGTGCCAGCAGCTATGACAGTACTGGAAACACCATATATTTT